The T cell receptor beta chain under discussion was sequenced for a study of blood T cell repertoires in COVID-19. Study details: The study drew acute and convalescent COVID-19 samples from the United States, Italy and Spain. PBMCs, B-cell-depleted T cells, or T cells provided the cDNA or gDNA that made up the material.

Original data processing: Reference gene primer amplification yielded estimated nucleated cell counts. Assay used: immunoSEQ multiplex PCR; TCRdb lists only in-frame clones, some missing. V, J and clone size were drawn from that table, and D and trimming were deduced from the DNA. Here the sample spans approximately 240,000 clones, approximately 90% being singletons. Germline assignment: CDR1 LNHNV and CDR2 YYDKDF (reference sequence). The V and J ends lost 8 bases and 3 bases respectively, with 11 bases between them. CDR3 length: 13 amino acids. The sample comprised peripheral blood. The receptor was derived from a woman in her late teens or twenties who had recovered from COVID-19. The chain is built from TRBV15 and TRBJ1-5, with D maybe TRBD1 (6 bases). The CDR3 protein is CATSGQSNQPQHF. The DNA of the CDR3 is TGTGCCACCTCAGGACAGTCCAATCAGCCCCAGCATTTT.